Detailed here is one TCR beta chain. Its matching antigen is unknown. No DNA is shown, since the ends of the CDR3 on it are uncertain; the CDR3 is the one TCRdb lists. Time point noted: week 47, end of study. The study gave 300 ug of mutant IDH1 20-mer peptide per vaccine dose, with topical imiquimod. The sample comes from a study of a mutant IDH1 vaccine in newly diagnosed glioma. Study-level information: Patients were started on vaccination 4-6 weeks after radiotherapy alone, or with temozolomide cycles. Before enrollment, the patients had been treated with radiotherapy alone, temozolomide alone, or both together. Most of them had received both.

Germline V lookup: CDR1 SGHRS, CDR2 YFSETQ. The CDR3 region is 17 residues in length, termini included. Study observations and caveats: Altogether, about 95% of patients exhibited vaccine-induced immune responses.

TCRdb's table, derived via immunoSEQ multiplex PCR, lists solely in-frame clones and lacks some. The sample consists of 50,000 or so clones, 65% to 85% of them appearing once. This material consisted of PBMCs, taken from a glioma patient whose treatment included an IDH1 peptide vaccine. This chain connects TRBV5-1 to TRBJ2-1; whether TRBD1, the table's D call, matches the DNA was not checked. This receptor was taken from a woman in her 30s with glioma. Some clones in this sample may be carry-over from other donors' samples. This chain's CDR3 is CASSYRTVFWPDNEQFF.